This TCR beta chain was sequenced for a study of post-analysis software for immune sequencing data. Study results and caveats: The five TRBV segments detected at higher frequency in patients than in controls included TRBV5-6, TRBV5-1 and TRBV20-1.

A remark on this clonotype: As yet, its antigen is unknown.

Prepared libraries of TCR beta cDNA carried unique molecular identifiers. TCRdb reprocessed the PCR reads via MiXCR and lists one record per CDR3 protein. The profile shows approximately 660,000 distinct CDR3 sequences, over 45% of them singletons. CDR3 size: 15 residues. After removal of 5 bases from V and 2 bases from J, the junction contained 6 bases not matched to a gene. Germline assignment: CDR1 PRHDT and CDR2 FYEKMQ (reference sequence). This receptor was identified in a girl aged 2 to 10 with multiple sclerosis. Sequenced material: blood. The chain joins TRBV13 to TRBJ2-3, with 8 positions matching TRBD2. The chain's CDR3 is CASSHREGVTDTQYF. The DNA of the CDR3 is TGTGCCAGCAGCCACCGGGAGGGGGTCACAGATACGCAGTATTTT.